This T cell receptor beta chain came from a study of blood T cell repertoires in COVID-19. Across the study: Both acute and convalescent COVID-19 samples were obtained from the United States, Italy and Spain. T cells, B-cell-depleted T cells, or PBMCs provided the cDNA or gDNA that served as material.

In the study's own analysis: Amplification from reference gene primers served as the basis for estimated nucleated cell counts. The assay was immunoSEQ multiplex PCR, and TCRdb's table has in-frame clones only and misses some. V and J calls and clone size come straight from that table; D and trimming were deduced from the DNA. The sample has approximately 170,000 clones, 86% seen once; the top ten hold roughly 4%. Trimming removed 2 bases at V and 4 bases at J, with 8 bases between. Germline loops: CDR1 KGHSH, CDR2 LQKENI. The CDR3 length is 13 residues. This clone was seen a few times. Sequencing was performed on peripheral blood. V is TRBV18 and J is TRBJ1-2; tentatively, D is TRBD1 (5 bases). The sequence was obtained from a woman between 70 and 85 years old with acute or convalescent COVID-19. The CDR3 here is CASSPSTGYGYTF. The CDR3 nucleotides are TGTGCCAGCTCACCAAGTACAGGCTATGGCTACACCTTC. Combining the CDR3 with reference TRBV18 and TRBJ1-2 gives the whole variable domain NAGVMQNPRHLVRRRGQEARLRCSPMKGHSHVYWYRQLPEEGLKFMVYLQKENIIDESGMPKERFSAEFPKEGPSILRIQQVVRGDSAAYFCASSPSTGYGYTFGSGTRLTVV.